The TCR beta chain described here comes from a study of blood T cell repertoires in COVID-19. For the study at large: COVID-19 samples, acute and convalescent, were from the United States, Italy and Spain. From T cells, B-cell-depleted T cells, or PBMCs came the material, which was cDNA or gDNA.

Per the original methods: Amplification of reference gene primers provided the estimated nucleated cell counts. The method was immunoSEQ multiplex PCR; TCRdb's version includes in-frame clones alone and lacks a portion of them. The V and J calls and clone size come from that table; D and trimming were worked out from the DNA. The sample includes 200,000 or so clones, about 84% of them seen just once. CDR3 length: 16 amino acids. The V end was cut by 0 bases, the J end by 5 bases, with 15 bases between. CDR1 and CDR2 from the germline V gene are LGHNA and YSLEER. This clone occurred a few times. This TCR was sampled from a woman aged 25-40 years with acute or convalescent COVID-19. V and J are TRBV4-3 and TRBJ2-3; D remains unclear. The specimen sequenced was peripheral blood. CDR3 sequence: CASSQDSGSSGDTQYF. The CDR3 DNA reads as TGCGCCAGCAGCCAAGATAGTGGTTCTTCCGGAGATACGCAGTATTTT.